A single sample is the source of the 19 T cell receptor beta chains below, sequenced in a study of human T cells and chemical hapten exposure. Noted time point: patch test 2, 6 weeks after DPC sensitization. Treatment here: therapeutic diphenylcyclopropenone sensitization with weekly scalp DPC. TCRdb redid the calling of the RACE reads with MiXCR, one entry per CDR3 protein. Of 90,000 to 110,000 distinct CDR3 sequences listed, 9.2% are singletons. The specimen was whole blood, collected in connection with sensitization to the hapten diphenylcyclopropenone (DPC). The receptors were gathered from a woman in her thirties or forties with alopecia areata. Some clones in this sample may be carry-over from other donors' samples.

This clonotype was seen at least ten times. The chain combines TRBV28 with TRBJ2-7, with 7 positions matching TRBD1. J was trimmed by 6 bases and V by 6 bases; bases with no gene match: 5. CDR3 length equals 12 residues. Germline values: CDR1 MDHEN, CDR2 SYDVKM. The DNA of the CDR3 is TGTGCCAGCAGAACACAGGGGTTCGAGCAGTACTTC. Translated, it gives CASRTQGFEQYF.

In its sample, this clonotype was seen many times. The chain joins TRBV27 to TRBJ1-6; a possible D gene is TRBD1 (6 bases). V lost 4 bases and J 3 bases, leaving 13 bases between the germline ends. This CDR3 comprises 16 residues. Germline V gene lookup returns CDR1 MNHEY and CDR2 SMNVEV (reference sequence). CDR3 DNA: TGTGCCAGCAGTTCTTACAGGGCCCTCTATAATTCACCCCTCCACTTT. This codes for CASSSYRALYNSPLHF.

This clonotype has at least ten counts. The chain combines TRBV7-2 with TRBJ2-7; 7 bases fit TRBD1. The CDR3 sequence is 14 residues long. Germline V CDR1 and CDR2: SGHTA, FQGNSA. V trimming: 2 bases; J trimming: 3 bases; junction bases outside the gene matches: 4. The CDR3 spells CASSLWTGGYEQYF. The CDR3 nucleotides are TGTGCCAGCAGCTTATGGACAGGAGGCTACGAGCAGTACTTC.

Notes on this clonotype: Compared with germline, one end of the junction differs, possibly owing to a read error. CDR3 sequence reads: CASSLYQGYEQYF. The CDR3 DNA reads as TGTGCTAGCAGCTTATATCAGGGCTACGAGCAGTACTTC. The chain employs TRBV7-7 and TRBJ2-7; D is perhaps TRBD1 (5 bases). Germline V gene sequence: CDR1 SSHAT, CDR2 FNYEAQ (reference sequence). The CDR3 consists of 13 residues.

This clonotype was recorded at least ten times. The chain combines TRBV7-2 with TRBJ1-1, with D perhaps matching TRBD1 (6 bases). Deletions cut 6 bases from V and 10 bases from J, with 12 bases between. CDR3 size: 11 residues. Germline assignment: CDR1 SGHTA and CDR2 FQGNSA. CDR3 protein: CASSLTGIAFF. In nucleotides, the CDR3 is TGTGCCAGCAGTTTAACAGGGATAGCTTTCTTT.

This clonotype was detected ten times or more. The rearrangement links TRBV7-2 to TRBJ1-5, with D perhaps matching TRBD1 (6 bases). V was shortened by 0 bases and J by 5 bases, with 11 bases between the two germline ends. Germline values: CDR1 SGHTA, CDR2 FQGNSA. This CDR3 contains 15 residues. CDR3 protein: CASSLAGGRDQPQHF. The DNA of the CDR3 is TGTGCCAGCAGCTTAGCAGGGGGGAGGGATCAGCCCCAGCATTTT.

The chain is built from TRBV10-3 and TRBJ2-1; 7 bases are shared with TRBD2. The V and J ends lost 11 bases and 8 bases, in that order; junction bases with no gene match: 15. The CDR3 has 14 amino acids. The V gene's germline CDR1 is ENHRY and CDR2 SYGVKD. CDR3 region: CAVRRDYSMDEQFF. DNA for the CDR3: TGTGCCGTGCGACGGGACTATTCTATGGATGAGCAGTTCTTC.

This clonotype has a handful of counts. This chain links TRBV3-1 with TRBJ1-2; the D is unclear. CDR1 LGHDT and CDR2 YNNKEL come from the germline V gene (reference sequence). This CDR3 region has 13 residues. Trimming took off 4 bases at V and 1 base at J, with 7 bases between the two ends. The CDR3 DNA follows: TGTGCCAGCAGCCTACCAGATAACTATGGCTACACCTTC. Translated, it gives CASSLPDNYGYTF.

This clonotype was found a few times. The junction differs from germline at one of its ends, possibly a read error. This chain uses TRBV15 with TRBJ1-2, with D possibly matching TRBD1 (5 bases). The CDR3 is made up of 14 amino acids. CDR1 and CDR2 (germline): LNHNV, YYDKDF (reference sequence). CDR3: CATSRDPARVGLHF. The CDR3 region has the DNA TGTGCCACCAGCAGAGATCCCGCCAGGGTTGGCTTACATTTC. Complete variable domain (other parts from reference TRBV15 and TRBJ1-2): DAMVIQNPRYQVTQFGKPVTLSCSQTLNHNVMYWYQQKSSQAPKLLFHYYDKDFNNEADTPDNFQSRRPNTSFCFLDIRSPGLGDTAMYLCATSRDPARVGLHFGSGTRLTVV.

This clonotype was detected a few times. The chain recombines TRBV5-5 with TRBJ1-5; 7 nucleotides align to TRBD1. The CDR3 runs to 15 residues. Germline V gene lookup returns CDR1 SGHKS and CDR2 YYEKEE (reference sequence). Unmatched junction bases numbered 6, after V lost 2 bases and J lost 4 bases. The CDR3 loop reads CASSFGTEPNQPQHF. Here the CDR3 DNA reads TGTGCCAGCAGCTTCGGGACAGAACCTAATCAGCCCCAGCATTTT.

V usage is TRBV12-3 or TRBV12-4 and J usage is TRBJ1-4; D not resolved. This CDR3 has 13 amino acids. V lost 8 bases to trimming and J lost 0 bases, with 7 bases between them. CDR3: CASGQSTNEKLFF. CDR3 sequence (DNA): TGTGCCAGCGGGCAGTCAACTAATGAAAAACTGTTTTTT.

This chain uses TRBV11-2 with TRBJ2-5, with D unresolved. CDR3 length equals 17 residues. Trimming cost V 2 bases and J 2 bases, with 18 bases left between them. Germline loops: CDR1 SGHAT, CDR2 FQNNGV. The CDR3 spells CASSLLAMGRSQETQYF. The CDR3 nucleotides read TGTGCCAGCAGCTTATTAGCTATGGGAAGGTCACAAGAGACCCAGTACTTC.

This clonotype has at least ten counts. This chain joins TRBV10-3 and TRBJ2-7, with TRBD1 matching 10 bases. The germline CDR1 and CDR2 sequences are ENHRY and SYGVKD. The CDR3 is 14 amino acids. The V gene end was trimmed by 6 bases and the J gene end by 4 bases; junction bases not matched to a gene: 6. CDR3 amino acids: CAISPGQGRYEQYF. DNA for the CDR3: TGTGCCATCAGCCCGGGACAGGGGCGATACGAGCAGTACTTC.

V is TRBV6-5 and J is TRBJ2-2; 11 bases line up with TRBD2. The CDR3 loop spans 15 amino acids. The junction had 6 bases not matched to a gene; V was cut back by 6 bases and J by 6 bases. From germline, CDR1 is MNHEY and CDR2 SVGAGI. CDR3 protein: CASRMTSGAPGELFF. Written as DNA, the CDR3 is TGTGCCAGCAGGATGACTAGCGGGGCCCCCGGGGAGCTGTTTTTT.

V and J are TRBV11-2 and TRBJ1-1; D is uncertain. Trimming pared 3 bases from V and 3 bases from J, leaving 17 bases between. The length of the CDR3 is 16 residues. CDR1 SGHAT and CDR2 FQNNGV come from the germline V gene. The CDR3 here is CASSFNTVTHDTEAFF. CDR3 in DNA: TGTGCCAGCAGCTTTAATACGGTTACGCACGACACTGAAGCTTTCTTT.

This clonotype has at least ten counts. The genes are TRBV7-9 and TRBJ1-2; 8 bases map to TRBD1. Trimming took 2 bases from V and 5 from J; bases not matched to a gene: 10. This CDR3 spans 16 amino acids. Germline CDR1 SEHNR, CDR2 FQNEAQ (reference sequence). The CDR3 here is CASSLSDRGASYGYTF. The DNA of the CDR3 is TGTGCCAGCAGCTTATCAGACAGGGGAGCGTCATATGGCTACACCTTC. Together with reference TRBV7-9 and TRBJ1-2, the CDR3 gives the full variable domain: DTGVSQNPRHKITKRGQNVTFRCDPISEHNRLYWYRQTLGQGPEFLTYFQNEAQLEKSRLLSDRFSAERPKGSFSTLEIQRTEQGDSAMYLCASSLSDRGASYGYTFGSGTRLTVV.

The V and J genes are TRBV9 and TRBJ1-1; tentative D call: TRBD1 (5 bases). The germline CDR1 and CDR2 sequences are SGDLS and YYNGEE. CDR3 length: 19 residues. With 2 bases removed from V and 0 bases from J, the gap between germline ends came to 23 bases. CDR3: CASSVGSKGTLSVNTEAFF. DNA of the CDR3: TGTGCCAGCAGCGTGGGGTCGAAGGGGACTCTTTCCGTGAACACTGAAGCTTTCTTT.

This sequence joins TRBV12-3 or TRBV12-4 and TRBJ1-1; TRBD1 matches at 7 bases. The CDR3 is 15 amino acids. V was pared by 5 bases and J by 3 bases, with 9 bases of the junction left unmatched. The CDR3 region is CASSRRQGLYTEAFF. The CDR3, as DNA: TGTGCCAGCAGTAGACGACAGGGATTGTACACTGAAGCTTTCTTT.

This clonotype was seen more than once but under ten times. The chain employs TRBV6-2 or TRBV6-3 and TRBJ2-2; no definite D call. This CDR3 is built from 11 residues. Trimming removed 7 bases at V and 6 bases at J, with 6 bases between. Looked up from germline, CDR1 is MNHEY and CDR2 is SVGEGT. CDR3 DNA: TGTGCCAGCAACACAGCCGGGGAGCTGTTTTTT. This encodes CASNTAGELFF.